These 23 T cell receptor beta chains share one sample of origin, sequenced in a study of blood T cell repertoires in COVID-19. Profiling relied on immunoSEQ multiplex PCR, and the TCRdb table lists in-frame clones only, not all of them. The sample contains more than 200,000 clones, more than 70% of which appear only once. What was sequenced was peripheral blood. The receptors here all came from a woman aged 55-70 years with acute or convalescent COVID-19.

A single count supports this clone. The CDR3 DNA sequence: TGTGCCAGCAGCCCGGGCGGGGGCCTCGCAGATACGCAGTATTTT. Translation gives CASSPGGGLADTQYF. The chain employs TRBV7-2 and TRBJ2-3, with D possibly being TRBD2 (7 bases). Germline V lookup: CDR1 SGHTA, CDR2 FQGNSA. V shed 5 bases and J shed 4 bases, with 16 bases lying between them. The CDR3 totals 15 residues.

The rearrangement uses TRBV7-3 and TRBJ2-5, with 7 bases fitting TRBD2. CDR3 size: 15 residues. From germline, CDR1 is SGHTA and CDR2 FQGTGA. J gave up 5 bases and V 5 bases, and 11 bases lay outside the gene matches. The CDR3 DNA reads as TGTGCCAGCAGCCGAGGAGCGGGGTTCGAGGAGACCCAGTACTTC. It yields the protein CASSRGAGFEETQYF. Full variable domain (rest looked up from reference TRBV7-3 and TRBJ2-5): GAGVSQTPSNKVTEKGKYVELRCDPISGHTALYWYRQSLGQGPEFLIYFQGTGAADDSGLPNDRFFAVRPEGSVSTLKIQRTERGDSAVYLCASSRGAGFEETQYFGPGTRLLVL.

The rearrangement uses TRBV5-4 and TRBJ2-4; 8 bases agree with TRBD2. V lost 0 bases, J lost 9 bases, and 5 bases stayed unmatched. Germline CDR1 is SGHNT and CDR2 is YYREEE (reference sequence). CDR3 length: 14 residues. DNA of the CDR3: TGTGCCAGCAGCTTGGAGCGGGGGCTAGGCATTCAGTACTTC. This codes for CASSLERGLGIQYF.

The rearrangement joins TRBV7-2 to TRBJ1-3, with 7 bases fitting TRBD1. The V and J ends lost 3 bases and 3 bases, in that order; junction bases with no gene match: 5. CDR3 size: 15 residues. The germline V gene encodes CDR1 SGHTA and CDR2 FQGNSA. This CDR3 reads CASSFHRGGGNTIYF. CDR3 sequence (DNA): TGTGCCAGCAGCTTCCACAGGGGAGGTGGAAACACCATATATTTT.

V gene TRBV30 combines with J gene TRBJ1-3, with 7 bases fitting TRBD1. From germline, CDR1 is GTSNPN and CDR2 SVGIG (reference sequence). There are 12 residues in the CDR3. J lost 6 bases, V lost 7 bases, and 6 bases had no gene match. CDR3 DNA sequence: TGTGCCTCAAGACAGGGCCCAAACACCATATATTTT. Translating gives CASRQGPNTIYF. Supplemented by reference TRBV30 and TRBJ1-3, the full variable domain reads SQTIHQWPATLVQPVGSPLSLECTVEGTSNPNLYWYRQAAGRGLQLLFYSVGIGQISSEVPQNLSASRPQDRQFILSSKKLLLSDSGFYLCASRQGPNTIYFGEGSWLTVV.

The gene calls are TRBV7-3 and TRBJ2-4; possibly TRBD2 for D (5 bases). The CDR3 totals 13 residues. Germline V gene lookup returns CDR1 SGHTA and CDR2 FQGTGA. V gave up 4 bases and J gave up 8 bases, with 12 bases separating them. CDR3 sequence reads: CASSSGPGDIQYF. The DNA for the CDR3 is TGTGCCAGCAGCTCCGGCCCCGGGGACATTCAGTACTTC.

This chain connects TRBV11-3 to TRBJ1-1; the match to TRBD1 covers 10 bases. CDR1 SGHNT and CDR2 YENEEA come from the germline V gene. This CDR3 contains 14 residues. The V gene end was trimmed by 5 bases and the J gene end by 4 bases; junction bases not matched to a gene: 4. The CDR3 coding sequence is TGTGCCAGCAGCAGGGGACAGGGGACCACTGAAGCTTTCTTT. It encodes CASSRGQGTTEAFF.

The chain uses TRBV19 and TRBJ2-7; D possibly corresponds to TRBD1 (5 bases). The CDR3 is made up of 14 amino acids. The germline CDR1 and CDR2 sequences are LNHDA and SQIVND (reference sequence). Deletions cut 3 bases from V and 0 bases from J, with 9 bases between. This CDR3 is CASSIPGYSYEQYF. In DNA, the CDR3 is TGTGCCAGTAGTATCCCAGGGTACTCCTACGAGCAGTACTTC.

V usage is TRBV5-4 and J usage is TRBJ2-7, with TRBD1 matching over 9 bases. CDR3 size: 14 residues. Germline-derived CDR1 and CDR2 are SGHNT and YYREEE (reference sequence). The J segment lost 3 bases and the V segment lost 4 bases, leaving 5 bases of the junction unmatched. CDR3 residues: CASSAGTGHYEQYF. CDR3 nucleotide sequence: TGTGCCAGCAGCGCCGGGACAGGGCACTACGAGCAGTACTTC.

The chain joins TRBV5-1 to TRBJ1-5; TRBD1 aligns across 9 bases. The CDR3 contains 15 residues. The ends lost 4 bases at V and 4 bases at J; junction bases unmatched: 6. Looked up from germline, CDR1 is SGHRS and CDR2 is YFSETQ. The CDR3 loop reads CASSAGTGFNQPQHF. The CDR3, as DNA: TGCGCCAGCAGCGCTGGGACAGGGTTTAATCAGCCCCAGCATTTT.

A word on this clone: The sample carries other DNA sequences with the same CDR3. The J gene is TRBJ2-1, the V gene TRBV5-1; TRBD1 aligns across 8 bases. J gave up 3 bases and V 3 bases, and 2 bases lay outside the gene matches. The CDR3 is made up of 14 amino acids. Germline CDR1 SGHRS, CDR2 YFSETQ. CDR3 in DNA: TGCGCCAGCAGCTCAGGGACAGGCTACAATGAGCAGTTCTTC. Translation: CASSSGTGYNEQFF. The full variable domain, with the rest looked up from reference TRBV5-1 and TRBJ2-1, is KAGVTQTPRYLIKTRGQQVTLSCSPISGHRSVSWYQQTPGQGLQFLFEYFSETQRNKGNFPGRFSGRQFSNSRSEMNVSTLELGDSALYLCASSSGTGYNEQFFGPGTRLTVL.

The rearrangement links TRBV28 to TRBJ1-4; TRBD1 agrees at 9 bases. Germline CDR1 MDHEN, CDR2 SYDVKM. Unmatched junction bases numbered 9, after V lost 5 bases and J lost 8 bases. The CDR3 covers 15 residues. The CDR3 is CASSPPGQGMEKLFF. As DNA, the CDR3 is TGTGCCAGCAGTCCCCCGGGACAGGGAATGGAAAAACTGTTTTTT.

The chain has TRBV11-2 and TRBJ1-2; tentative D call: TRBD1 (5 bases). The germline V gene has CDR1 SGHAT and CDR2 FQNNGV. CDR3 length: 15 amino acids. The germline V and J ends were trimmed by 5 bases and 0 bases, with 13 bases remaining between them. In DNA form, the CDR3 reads TGTGCCAGCAGCCCCGGGACTGAAGCTAACTATGGCTACACCTTC. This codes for CASSPGTEANYGYTF.

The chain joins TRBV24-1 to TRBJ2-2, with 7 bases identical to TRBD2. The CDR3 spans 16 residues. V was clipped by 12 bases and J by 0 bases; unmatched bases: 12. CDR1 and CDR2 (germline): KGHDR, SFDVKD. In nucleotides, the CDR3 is TGTGCCGCCAAAAGGCGCGGGAGACCGAACACCGGGGAGCTGTTTTTT. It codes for CAAKRRGRPNTGELFF.

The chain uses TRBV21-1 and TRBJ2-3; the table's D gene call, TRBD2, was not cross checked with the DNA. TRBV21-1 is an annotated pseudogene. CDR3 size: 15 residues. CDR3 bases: TGTGCCAGCAGCAATTGGTCTAGCGGAACAGATACGCAGTATTTT. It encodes CASSNWSSGTDTQYF.

The CDR3 spells CASSLGRGDDTQYF. The CDR3 region has the DNA TGCGCCAGCAGCTTGGGGCGGGGGGACGATACGCAGTATTTT. This chain uses TRBV5-1 with TRBJ2-3, with TRBD2 identical over 8 bases. The CDR3 is 14 residues long. Looked up from germline, CDR1 is SGHRS and CDR2 is YFSETQ. V shed 0 bases and J 6 bases; nucleotides not matched to a gene: 3. Using reference TRBV5-1 and TRBJ2-3 for the parts outside the CDR3, the full variable domain is KAGVTQTPRYLIKTRGQQVTLSCSPISGHRSVSWYQQTPGQGLQFLFEYFSETQRNKGNFPGRFSGRQFSNSRSEMNVSTLELGDSALYLCASSLGRGDDTQYFGPGTRLTVL.

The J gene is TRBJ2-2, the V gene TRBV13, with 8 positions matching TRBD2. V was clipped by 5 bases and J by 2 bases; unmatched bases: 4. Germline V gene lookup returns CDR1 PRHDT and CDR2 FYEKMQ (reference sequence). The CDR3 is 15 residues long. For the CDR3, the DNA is TGTGCCAGCAGCGGGATAGCGGGAAACACCGGGGAGCTGTTTTTT. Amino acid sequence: CASSGIAGNTGELFF.

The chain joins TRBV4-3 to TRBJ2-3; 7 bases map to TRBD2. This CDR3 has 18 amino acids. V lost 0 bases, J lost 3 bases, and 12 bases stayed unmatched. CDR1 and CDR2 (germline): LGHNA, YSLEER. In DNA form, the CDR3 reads TGCGCCAGCAGCCAAGACCGGCCGGGAGGTGGTTGGACAGATACGCAGTATTTT. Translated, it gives CASSQDRPGGGWTDTQYF.

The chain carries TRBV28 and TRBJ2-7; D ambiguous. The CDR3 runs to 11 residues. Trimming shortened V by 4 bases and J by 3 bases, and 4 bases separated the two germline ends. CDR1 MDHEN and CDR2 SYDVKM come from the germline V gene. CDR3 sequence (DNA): TGTGCCAGCAGTTCCCACTACGAGCAGTACTTC. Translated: CASSSHYEQYF.

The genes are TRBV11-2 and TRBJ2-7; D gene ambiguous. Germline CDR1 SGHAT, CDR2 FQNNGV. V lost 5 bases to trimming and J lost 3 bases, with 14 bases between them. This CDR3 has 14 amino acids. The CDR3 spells CASSRGDAFYEQYF. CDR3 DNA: TGTGCCAGCAGCCGCGGAGACGCCTTCTACGAGCAGTACTTC.

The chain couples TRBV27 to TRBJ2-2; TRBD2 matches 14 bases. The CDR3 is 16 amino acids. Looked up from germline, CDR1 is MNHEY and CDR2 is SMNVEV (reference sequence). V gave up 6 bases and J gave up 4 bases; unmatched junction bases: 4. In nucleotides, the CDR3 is TGTGCCAGCAGGGGAGGGACTAGCGGGAGCACCGGGGAGCTGTTTTTT. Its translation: CASRGGTSGSTGELFF.

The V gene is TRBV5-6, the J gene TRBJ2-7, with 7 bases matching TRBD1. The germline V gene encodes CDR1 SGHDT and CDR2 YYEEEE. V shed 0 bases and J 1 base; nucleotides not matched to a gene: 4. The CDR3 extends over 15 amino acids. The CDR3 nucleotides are TGTGCCAGCAGCTTGGGAGGGGGCGGGTCCTACGAGCAGTACTTC. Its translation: CASSLGGGGSYEQYF. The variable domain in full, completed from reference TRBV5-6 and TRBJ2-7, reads DAGVTQSPTHLIKTRGQQVTLRCSPKSGHDTVSWYQQALGQGPQFIFQYYEEEERQRGNFPDRFSGHQFPNYSSELNVNALLLGDSALYLCASSLGGGGSYEQYFGPGTRLTVT.

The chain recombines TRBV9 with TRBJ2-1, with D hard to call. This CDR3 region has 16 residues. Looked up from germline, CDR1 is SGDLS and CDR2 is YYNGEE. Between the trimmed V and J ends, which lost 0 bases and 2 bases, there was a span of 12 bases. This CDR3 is CASSVASYSPYNEQFF. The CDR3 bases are TGTGCCAGCAGCGTAGCGAGCTACTCACCCTACAATGAGCAGTTCTTC.